This TCR beta chain was sequenced in a study of human T cells and chemical hapten exposure. The wider study: There were weekly diphenylcyclopropenone doses to the scalp for patients throughout the roughly 24-week study. TCR yield per sample varied, mainly due to pooled library volumes.

Time point given: patch test 1, 2 weeks after DPC sensitization. Treatment denoted: therapeutic diphenylcyclopropenone sensitization with weekly scalp DPC. CDR3 length equals 14 residues. Trimming cost V 3 bases and J 4 bases, with 13 bases left between them. From germline, CDR1 is SGHRS and CDR2 YFSETQ. From the RACE reads, TCRdb called clonotypes with MiXCR, one entry per CDR3 protein. The table records around 380,000 distinct CDR3 sequences, about 4.4% of them present only once. The chain uses TRBV5-1 and TRBJ1-1; D is perhaps TRBD1 (5 bases). This specimen was whole blood, taken in connection with sensitization to the hapten diphenylcyclopropenone (DPC). The source of this sequence is a woman in her 50s with alopecia areata. Some clones in this sample may be carry-over from other donors' samples. CDR3 amino acids: CASSSSQAFTEAFF. CDR3 DNA sequence: TGCGCCAGCAGCTCCTCACAGGCCTTCACTGAAGCTTTCTTT. Filled out from reference TRBV5-1 and TRBJ1-1, the complete variable domain reads KAGVTQTPRYLIKTRGQQVTLSCSPISGHRSVSWYQQTPGQGLQFLFEYFSETQRNKGNFPGRFSGRQFSNSRSEMNVSTLELGDSALYLCASSSSQAFTEAFFGQGTRLTVV.